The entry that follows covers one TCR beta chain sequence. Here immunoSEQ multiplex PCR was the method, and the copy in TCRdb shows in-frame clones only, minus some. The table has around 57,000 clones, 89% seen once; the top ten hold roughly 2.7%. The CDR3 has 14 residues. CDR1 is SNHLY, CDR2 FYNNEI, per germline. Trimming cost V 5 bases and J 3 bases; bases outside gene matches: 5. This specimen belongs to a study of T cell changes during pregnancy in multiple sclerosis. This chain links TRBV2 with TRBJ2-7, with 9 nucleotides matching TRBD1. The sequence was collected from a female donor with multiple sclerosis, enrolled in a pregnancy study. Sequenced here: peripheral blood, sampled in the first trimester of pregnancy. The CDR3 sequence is CASSSGTGLYEQYF. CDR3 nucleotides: TGTGCCAGCAGTTCCGGGACAGGGCTCTACGAGCAGTACTTC.